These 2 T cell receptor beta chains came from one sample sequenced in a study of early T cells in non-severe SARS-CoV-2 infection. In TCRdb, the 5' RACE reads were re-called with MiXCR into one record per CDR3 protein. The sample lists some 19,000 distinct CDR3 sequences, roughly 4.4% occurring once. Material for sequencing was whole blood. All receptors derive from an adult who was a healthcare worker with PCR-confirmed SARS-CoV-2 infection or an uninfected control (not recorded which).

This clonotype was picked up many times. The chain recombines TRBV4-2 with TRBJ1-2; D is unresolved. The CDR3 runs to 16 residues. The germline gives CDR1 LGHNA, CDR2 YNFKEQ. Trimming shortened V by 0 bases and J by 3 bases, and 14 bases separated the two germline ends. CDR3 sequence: CASSQEFQDGDYGYTF. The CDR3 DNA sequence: TGTGCCAGCAGCCAAGAATTCCAGGACGGAGACTATGGCTACACCTTC.

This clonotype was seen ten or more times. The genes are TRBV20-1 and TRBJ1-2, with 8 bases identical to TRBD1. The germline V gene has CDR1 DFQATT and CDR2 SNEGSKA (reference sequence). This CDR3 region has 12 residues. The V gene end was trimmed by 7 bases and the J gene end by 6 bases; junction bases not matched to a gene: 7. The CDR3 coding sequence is TGCAGTGTCCTGAAGGACAGGGATGGCTACACCTTC. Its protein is CSVLKDRDGYTF.